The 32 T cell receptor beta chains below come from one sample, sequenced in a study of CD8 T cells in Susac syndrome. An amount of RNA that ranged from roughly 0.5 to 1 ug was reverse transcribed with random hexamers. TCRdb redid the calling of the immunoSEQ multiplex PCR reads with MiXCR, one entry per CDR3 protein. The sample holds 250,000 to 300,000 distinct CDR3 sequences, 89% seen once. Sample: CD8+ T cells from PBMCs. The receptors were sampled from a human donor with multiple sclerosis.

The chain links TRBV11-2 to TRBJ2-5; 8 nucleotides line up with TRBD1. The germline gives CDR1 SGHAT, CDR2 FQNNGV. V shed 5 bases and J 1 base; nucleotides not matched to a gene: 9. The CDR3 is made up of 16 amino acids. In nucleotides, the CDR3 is TGTGCCAGCAGCCACACTACAGGGGGTGGCCAAGAGACCCAGTACTTC. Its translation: CASSHTTGGGQETQYF.

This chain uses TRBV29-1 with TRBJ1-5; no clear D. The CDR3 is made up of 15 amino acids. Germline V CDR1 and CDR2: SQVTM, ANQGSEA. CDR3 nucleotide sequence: TGCCGTCAGAGGCCGGGGAATGGAACCAATCAGCCCCAGCATTTT. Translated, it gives CRQRPGNGTNQPQHF.

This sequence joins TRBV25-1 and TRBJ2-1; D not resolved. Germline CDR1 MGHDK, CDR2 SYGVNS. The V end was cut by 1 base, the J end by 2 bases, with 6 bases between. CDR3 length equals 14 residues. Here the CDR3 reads CASSESRPYNEQFF. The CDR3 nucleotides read TGTGCCAGCAGTGAATCCAGGCCCTACAATGAGCAGTTCTTC.

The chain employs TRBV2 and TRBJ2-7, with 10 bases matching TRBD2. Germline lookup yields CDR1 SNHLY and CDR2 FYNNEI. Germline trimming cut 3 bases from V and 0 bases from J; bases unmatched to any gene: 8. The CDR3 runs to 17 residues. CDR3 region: CASSESRLAGSSYEQYF. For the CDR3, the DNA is TGTGCCAGCAGTGAGTCCCGACTAGCGGGTAGCTCCTACGAGCAGTACTTC.

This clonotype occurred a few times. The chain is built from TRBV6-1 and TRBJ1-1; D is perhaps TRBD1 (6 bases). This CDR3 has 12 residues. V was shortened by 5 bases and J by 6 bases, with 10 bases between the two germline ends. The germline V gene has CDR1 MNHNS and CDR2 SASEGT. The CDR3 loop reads CASSQGRAEAFF. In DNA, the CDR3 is TGTGCCAGCAGTCAGGGGAGGGCTGAAGCTTTCTTT.

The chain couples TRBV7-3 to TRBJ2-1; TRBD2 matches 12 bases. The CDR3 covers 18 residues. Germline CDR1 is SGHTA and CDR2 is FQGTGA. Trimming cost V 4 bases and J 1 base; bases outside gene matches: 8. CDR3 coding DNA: TGTGCCAGCAGCTCCGGACTAGCGGGAAGGGTTTCCTACAATGAGCAGTTCTTC. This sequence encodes CASSSGLAGRVSYNEQFF.

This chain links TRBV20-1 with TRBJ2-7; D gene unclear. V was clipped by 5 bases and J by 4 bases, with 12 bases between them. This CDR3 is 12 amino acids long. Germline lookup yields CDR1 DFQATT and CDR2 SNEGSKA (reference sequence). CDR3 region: CSASSGIYEQYF. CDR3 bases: TGCAGTGCTTCTTCAGGAATTTACGAGCAGTACTTC.

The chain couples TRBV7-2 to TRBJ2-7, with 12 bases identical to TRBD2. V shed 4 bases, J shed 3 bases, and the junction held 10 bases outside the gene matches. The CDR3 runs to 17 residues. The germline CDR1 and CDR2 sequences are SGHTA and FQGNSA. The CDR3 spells CASSYRLAGEGRYEQYF. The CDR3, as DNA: TGTGCCAGCAGCTATAGACTAGCGGGAGAAGGCCGCTACGAGCAGTACTTC.

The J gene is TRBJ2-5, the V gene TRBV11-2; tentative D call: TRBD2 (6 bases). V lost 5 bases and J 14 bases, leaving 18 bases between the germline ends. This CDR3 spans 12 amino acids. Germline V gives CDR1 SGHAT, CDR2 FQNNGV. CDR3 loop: CASSGISGLQYF. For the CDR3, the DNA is TGTGCCAGCAGCGGAATTAGCGGTCTTCAATACTTC.

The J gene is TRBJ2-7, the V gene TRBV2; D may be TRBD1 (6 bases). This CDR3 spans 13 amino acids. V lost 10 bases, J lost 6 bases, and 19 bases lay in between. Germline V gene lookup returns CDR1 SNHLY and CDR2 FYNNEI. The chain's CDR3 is CAKKGHRESEQYF. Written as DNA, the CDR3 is TGTGCCAAAAAGGGACACAGGGAAAGCGAGCAGTACTTC.

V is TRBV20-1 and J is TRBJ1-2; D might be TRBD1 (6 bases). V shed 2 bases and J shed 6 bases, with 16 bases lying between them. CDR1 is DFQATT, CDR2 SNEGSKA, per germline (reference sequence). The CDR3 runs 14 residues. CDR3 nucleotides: TGCAGTGCTAGATCCTTATTCAGGGGACATGGCTACACCTTC. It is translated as CSARSLFRGHGYTF.

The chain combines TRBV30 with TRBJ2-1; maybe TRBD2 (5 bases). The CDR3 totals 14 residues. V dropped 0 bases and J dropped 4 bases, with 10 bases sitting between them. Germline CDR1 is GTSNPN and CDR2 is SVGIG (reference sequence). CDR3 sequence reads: CAWSVTAVYNEQFF. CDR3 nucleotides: TGTGCCTGGAGTGTAACAGCGGTGTACAATGAGCAGTTCTTC. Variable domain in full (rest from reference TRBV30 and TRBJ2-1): SQTIHQWPATLVQPVGSPLSLECTVEGTSNPNLYWYRQAAGRGLQLLFYSVGIGQISSEVPQNLSASRPQDRQFILSSKKLLLSDSGFYLCAWSVTAVYNEQFFGPGTRLTVL.

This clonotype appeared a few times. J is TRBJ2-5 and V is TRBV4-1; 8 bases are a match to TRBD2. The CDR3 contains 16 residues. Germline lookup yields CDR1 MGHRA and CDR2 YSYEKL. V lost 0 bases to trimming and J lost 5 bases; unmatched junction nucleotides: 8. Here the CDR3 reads CASSQDGAGGRETQYF. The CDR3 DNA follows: TGCGCCAGCAGCCAAGATGGGGCGGGGGGCAGGGAGACCCAGTACTTC.

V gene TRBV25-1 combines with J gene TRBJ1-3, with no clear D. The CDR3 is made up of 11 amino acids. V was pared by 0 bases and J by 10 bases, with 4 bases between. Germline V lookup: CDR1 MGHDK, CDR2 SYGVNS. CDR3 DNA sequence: TGTGCCAGCAGTGAATACGGAACCATATATTTT. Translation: CASSEYGTIYF.

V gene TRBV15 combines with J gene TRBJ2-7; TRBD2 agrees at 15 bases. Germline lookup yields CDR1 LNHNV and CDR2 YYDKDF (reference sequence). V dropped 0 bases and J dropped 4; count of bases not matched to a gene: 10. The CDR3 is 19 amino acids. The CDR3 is CATSRDLGLAGGPRYEQYF. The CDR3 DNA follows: TGTGCCACCAGCAGAGATCTGGGACTAGCGGGGGGCCCGCGGTACGAGCAGTACTTC.

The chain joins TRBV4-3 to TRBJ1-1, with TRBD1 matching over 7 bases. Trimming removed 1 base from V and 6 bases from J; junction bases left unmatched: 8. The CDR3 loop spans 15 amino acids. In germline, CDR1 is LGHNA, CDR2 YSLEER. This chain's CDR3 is CASSQARQGRSEAFF. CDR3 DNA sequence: TGCGCCAGCAGCCAAGCCCGACAGGGTCGATCTGAAGCTTTCTTT.

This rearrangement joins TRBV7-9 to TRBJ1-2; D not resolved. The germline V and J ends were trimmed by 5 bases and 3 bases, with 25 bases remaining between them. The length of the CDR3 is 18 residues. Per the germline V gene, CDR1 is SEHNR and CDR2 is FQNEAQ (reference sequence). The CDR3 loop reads CASSLTSLASTYDYGYTF. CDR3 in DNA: TGTGCCAGCAGCCTCACCTCCCTGGCCAGTACCTATGACTATGGCTACACCTTC.

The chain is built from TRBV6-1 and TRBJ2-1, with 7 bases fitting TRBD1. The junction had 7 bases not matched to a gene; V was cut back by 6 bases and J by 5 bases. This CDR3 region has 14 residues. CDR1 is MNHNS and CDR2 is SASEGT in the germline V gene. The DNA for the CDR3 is TGTGCCAGCAGCTGGACGACAGGGAACAATGAGCAGTTCTTC. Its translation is CASSWTTGNNEQFF.

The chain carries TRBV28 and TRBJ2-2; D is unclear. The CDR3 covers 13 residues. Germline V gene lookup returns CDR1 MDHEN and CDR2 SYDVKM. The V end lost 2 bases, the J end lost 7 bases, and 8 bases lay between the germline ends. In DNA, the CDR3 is TGTGCCAGCAGTTTAACCTCGGACGGGGAGCTGTTTTTT. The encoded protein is CASSLTSDGELFF.

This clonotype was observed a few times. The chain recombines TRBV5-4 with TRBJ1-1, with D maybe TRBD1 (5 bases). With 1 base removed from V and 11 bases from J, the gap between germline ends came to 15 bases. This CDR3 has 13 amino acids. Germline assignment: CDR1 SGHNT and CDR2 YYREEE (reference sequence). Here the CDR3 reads CASSLYGKGRAFF. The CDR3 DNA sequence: TGTGCCAGCAGCTTGTATGGAAAGGGGCGGGCTTTCTTT.

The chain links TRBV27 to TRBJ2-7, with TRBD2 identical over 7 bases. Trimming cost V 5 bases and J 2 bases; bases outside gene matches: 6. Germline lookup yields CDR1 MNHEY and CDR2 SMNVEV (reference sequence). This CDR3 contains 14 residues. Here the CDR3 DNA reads TGTGCCAGCAGTCAAGCGGGACCCACCTACGAGCAGTACTTC. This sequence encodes CASSQAGPTYEQYF.

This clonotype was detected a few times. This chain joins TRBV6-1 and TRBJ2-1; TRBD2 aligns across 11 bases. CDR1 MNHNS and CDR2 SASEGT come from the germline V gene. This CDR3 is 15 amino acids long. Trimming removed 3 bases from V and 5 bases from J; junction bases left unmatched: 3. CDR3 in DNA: TGTGCCAGCAGTGAGGTAGCGGGAGGGCACAATGAGCAGTTCTTC. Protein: CASSEVAGGHNEQFF.

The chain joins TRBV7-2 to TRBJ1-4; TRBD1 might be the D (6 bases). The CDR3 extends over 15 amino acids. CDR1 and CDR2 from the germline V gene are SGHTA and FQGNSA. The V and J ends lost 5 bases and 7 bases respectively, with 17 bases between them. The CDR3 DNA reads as TGTGCCAGCAGCGGACCCAGGGGTCCAATTGAAAAACTGTTTTTT. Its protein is CASSGPRGPIEKLFF. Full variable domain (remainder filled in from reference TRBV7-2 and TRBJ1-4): GAGVSQSPSNKVTEKGKDVELRCDPISGHTALYWYRQSLGQGLEFLIYFQGNSAPDKSGLPSDRFSAERTGGSVSTLTIQRTQQEDSAVYLCASSGPRGPIEKLFFGSGTQLSVL.

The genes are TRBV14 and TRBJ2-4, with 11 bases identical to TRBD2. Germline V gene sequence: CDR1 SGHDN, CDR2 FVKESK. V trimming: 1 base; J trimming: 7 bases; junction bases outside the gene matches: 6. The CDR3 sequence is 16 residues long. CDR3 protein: CASSQGLAGSGNIQYF. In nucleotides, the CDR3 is TGTGCCAGCAGCCAAGGACTAGCGGGATCGGGTAACATTCAGTACTTC.

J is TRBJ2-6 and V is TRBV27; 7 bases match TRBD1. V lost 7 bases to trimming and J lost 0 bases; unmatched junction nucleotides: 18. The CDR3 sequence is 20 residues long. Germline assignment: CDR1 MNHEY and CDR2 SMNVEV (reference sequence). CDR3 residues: CASMDDRVRPTPSGANVLTF. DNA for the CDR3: TGTGCCAGCATGGACGACAGGGTCAGACCCACACCCTCTGGGGCCAACGTCCTGACTTTC.

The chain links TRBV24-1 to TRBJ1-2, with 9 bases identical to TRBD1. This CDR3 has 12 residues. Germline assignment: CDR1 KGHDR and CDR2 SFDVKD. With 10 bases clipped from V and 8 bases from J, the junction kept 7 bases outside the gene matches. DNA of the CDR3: TGTGCCACAGGGACAGGGAGGGAAGGCTACACCTTC. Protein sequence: CATGTGREGYTF.

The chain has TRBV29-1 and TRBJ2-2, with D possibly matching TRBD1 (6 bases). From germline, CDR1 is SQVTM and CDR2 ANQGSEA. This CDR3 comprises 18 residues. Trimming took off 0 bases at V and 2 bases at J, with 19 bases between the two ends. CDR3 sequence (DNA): TGCAGCGTTGAAGATCTCGGCTTGGGACAAGGAAACACCGGGGAGCTGTTTTTT. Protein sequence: CSVEDLGLGQGNTGELFF.

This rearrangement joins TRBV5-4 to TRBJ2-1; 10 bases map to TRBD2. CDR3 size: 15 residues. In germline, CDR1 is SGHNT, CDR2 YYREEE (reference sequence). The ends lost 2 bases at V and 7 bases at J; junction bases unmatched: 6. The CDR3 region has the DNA TGTGCCAGCAGCTTCACTAGCGGGGAGTGGAATGAGCAGTTCTTC. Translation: CASSFTSGEWNEQFF.

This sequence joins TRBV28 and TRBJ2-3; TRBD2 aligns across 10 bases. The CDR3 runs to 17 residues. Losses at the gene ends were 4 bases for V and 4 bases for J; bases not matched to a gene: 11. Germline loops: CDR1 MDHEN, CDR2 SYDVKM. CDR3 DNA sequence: TGTGCCAGCAGTTCCCCTTGGCTAGCGGGAGAACCAGATACGCAGTATTTT. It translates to CASSSPWLAGEPDTQYF.

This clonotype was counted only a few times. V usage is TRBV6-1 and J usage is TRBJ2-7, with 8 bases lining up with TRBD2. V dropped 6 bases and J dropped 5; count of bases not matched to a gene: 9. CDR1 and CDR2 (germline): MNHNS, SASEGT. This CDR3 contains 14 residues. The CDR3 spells CASSPLGGADEQYF. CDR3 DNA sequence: TGTGCCAGCAGCCCCCTCGGGGGGGCCGACGAGCAGTACTTC.

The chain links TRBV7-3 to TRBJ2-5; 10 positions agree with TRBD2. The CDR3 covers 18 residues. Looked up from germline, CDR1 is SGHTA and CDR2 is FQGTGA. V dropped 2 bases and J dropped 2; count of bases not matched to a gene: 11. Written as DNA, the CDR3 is TGTGCCAGCAGCTTAGGGCCCCTTCGGACTAGCGGTCAAGAGACCCAGTACTTC. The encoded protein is CASSLGPLRTSGQETQYF. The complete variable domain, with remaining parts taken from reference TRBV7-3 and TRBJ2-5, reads GAGVSQTPSNKVTEKGKYVELRCDPISGHTALYWYRQSLGQGPEFLIYFQGTGAADDSGLPNDRFFAVRPEGSVSTLKIQRTERGDSAVYLCASSLGPLRTSGQETQYFGPGTRLLVL.

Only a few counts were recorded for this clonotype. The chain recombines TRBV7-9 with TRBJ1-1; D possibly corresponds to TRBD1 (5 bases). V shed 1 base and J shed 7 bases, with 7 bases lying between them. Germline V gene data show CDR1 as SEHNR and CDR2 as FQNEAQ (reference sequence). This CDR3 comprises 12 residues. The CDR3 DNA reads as TGTGCCAGCAGCTTAGGACAGAGTGAAGCTTTCTTT. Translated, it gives CASSLGQSEAFF.